This is a list of T cell receptor beta chains from one sample in a study of T cells in Graves' hyperthyroidism and ophthalmopathy. TCRdb itself ran the multiplex PCR reads through MiXCR, one entry per CDR3 protein. The sample carries hundreds of thousands of distinct CDR3 sequences, nearly 45% recorded once. Input material: peripheral blood or thyroid tissue (not recorded which). The origin of the receptors is an adult man with Graves' disease, either hyperthyroidism or ophthalmopathy (not recorded which). Each CDR3 is given with its conserved first and last residue. Fields, in order: clone size, J gene, V gene, D gene, CDR3 protein, CDR3 DNA. The D gene is left open where the match is weak. Expanded clones are given a class, and other clones once, few, many or no size at all.

>NA|TRBJ1-6|TRBV7-3|TRBD1
CASSATGGRQPLHF
TGTGCCAGCAGCGCAACAGGGGGCAGGCAGCCCCTCCACTTT
>few|TRBJ2-7|TRBV6-6|TRBD1
CASSHRTGARYF
TGTGCCAGCAGTCATAGGACAGGGGCTAGATACTTC
>many|TRBJ1-2|TRBV29-1|TRBD1
CSAARDREGYTF
TGCAGCGCCGCCCGGGACAGGGAGGGCTACACCTTC
>many|TRBJ2-7|TRBV7-9|TRBD2
CASSLQLAGVYEQYF
TGTGCCAGCAGCTTACAACTAGCGGGGGTCTACGAGCAGTACTTC
>many|TRBJ2-7|TRBV5-1|TRBD2
CASSTSGLSYEQYF
TGCGCCAGCAGCACTAGCGGGCTCTCCTACGAGCAGTACTTC
>few|TRBJ1-6|TRBV7-2|NA
CASNLQGLEYNSPLHF
TGTGCCAGCAACCTACAGGGACTGGAATATAATTCACCCCTCCACTTT
>NA|TRBJ2-7|TRBV20-1|NA
CSAREQGSGELYF
TGCAGTGCTAGAGAACAGGGCTCTGGGGAGCTGTACTTC
>NA|TRBJ1-5|TRBV10-3|NA
CARAPGTAAQPQHF
TGTGCTAGAGCACCCGGGACCGCCGCTCAGCCCCAGCATTTT
>NA|TRBJ1-5|TRBV20-1|TRBD1
CSAGGDRAWGQPQHF
TGCAGTGCGGGAGGGGACAGGGCATGGGGTCAGCCCCAGCATTTT
>few|TRBJ2-2|TRBV20-1|NA
CSARDHRFTGELFF
TGCAGTGCTAGAGACCACAGGTTCACCGGGGAGCTGTTTTTT
>NA|TRBJ2-5|TRBV7-9|TRBD1
CASRLDRVSGETQYF
TGTGCCAGCAGGCTGGACAGGGTCTCCGGGGAGACCCAGTACTTC
>NA|TRBJ1-5|TRBV11-1|TRBD1
CASNLAGGGQPQHF
TGTGCCAGCAACTTGGCAGGGGGAGGTCAGCCCCAGCATTTT
>NA|TRBJ1-1|TRBV10-3|NA
CASRLTGRNTEAFF
TGTGCCAGCAGGTTAACCGGGAGGAACACTGAAGCTTTCTTT
>many|TRBJ2-7|TRBV7-9|NA
CASSLVGPSSYEQYF
TGTGCCAGCAGCTTAGTGGGACCGAGCTCCTACGAGCAGTACTTC
>few|TRBJ1-2|TRBV6-1|TRBD1
CASRPRQGAYGYTF
TGTGCCAGCAGACCTAGACAGGGGGCCTATGGCTACACCTTC
>NA|TRBJ1-5|TRBV7-9|TRBD1
CASSTSGTGGNQPQRF
TGTGCCAGCAGCACTTCCGGGACAGGGGGCAATCAGCCCCAGCGTTTT
>NA|TRBJ2-2|TRBV7-8|TRBD2
CASSRTGLGAAGELFF
TGTGCCAGCTCTAGGACGGGACTAGGAGCTGCCGGGGAGCTGTTTTTT
>NA|TRBJ1-1|TRBV20-1|NA
CSAGGQRAFF
TGCAGTGCCGGAGGACAGAGGGCTTTCTTT
>NA|TRBJ2-5|TRBV10-3|NA
CAISWGVGETQYF
TGTGCCATCAGTTGGGGGGTTGGAGAGACCCAGTACTTC
>once|TRBJ2-5|TRBV7-9|NA
CASSFLGGRETQYF
TGTGCCAGCAGCTTTCTCGGGGGCCGAGAGACCCAGTACTTC
>NA|TRBJ1-5|TRBV10-3|NA
CAISASSGSRGNQPQHF
TGTGCCATCAGTGCCTCCTCAGGTTCTCGGGGCAATCAGCCCCAGCATTTT
>few|TRBJ1-4|TRBV20-1|NA
CSARVQGTNEKLFF
TGCAGTGCTAGAGTCCAGGGTACTAATGAAAAACTGTTTTTT
>NA|TRBJ1-3|TRBV2|NA
CATGISGNTIYF
TGTGCCACTGGGATCTCTGGAAACACCATATATTTT
>many|TRBJ2-5|TRBV24-1|TRBD1
CATSDLDRAETQYF
TGTGCCACCAGTGATCTGGACAGGGCGGAGACCCAGTACTTC
>once|TRBJ2-6|TRBV29-1|NA
CSHEGGRANVLTF
TGCAGCCACGAGGGGGGGAGGGCCAACGTCCTGACTTTC
>many|TRBJ2-5|TRBV19|NA
CATQGRSVRETQYF
TGTGCCACACAGGGGAGGTCAGTTCGAGAGACCCAGTACTTC
>NA|TRBJ1-3|TRBV5-1|NA
CASSVYPGHLSGNTIYF
TGCGCCAGCAGCGTTTATCCGGGACATCTCTCTGGAAACACCATATATTTT
>NA|TRBJ2-5|TRBV20-1|TRBD1
CSATKDREETQYF
TGCAGTGCCACCAAGGACAGGGAAGAGACCCAGTACTTC
>NA|TRBJ1-6|TRBV9|NA
CASSPLRTGNSPLHF
TGTGCCAGCAGCCCCCTCCGGACGGGTAATTCACCCCTCCACTTT
>NA|TRBJ1-6|TRBV5-1|NA
CASSLDGAGDNSPLHF
TGCGCCAGCAGCTTGGACGGGGCAGGGGATAATTCACCCCTCCACTTT
>NA|TRBJ1-4|TRBV19|TRBD1
CASDRGQARTNEKLFF
TGTGCCAGTGATCGGGGACAGGCCCGGACTAATGAAAAACTGTTTTTT
>few|TRBJ1-1|TRBV5-1|NA
CASRQGITSNTEAFF
TGCGCCAGCAGGCAGGGTATTACGTCGAACACTGAAGCTTTCTTT
>NA|TRBJ2-3|TRBV7-3|NA
CASSPDLTSTDTQYF
TGTGCCAGCAGCCCAGACTTGACTAGCACAGATACGCAGTATTTT
>NA|TRBJ1-1|TRBV14|NA
CASSQDKGGILNTEAFF
TGTGCCAGCAGCCAAGATAAGGGCGGAATCCTGAACACTGAAGCTTTCTTT
>NA|TRBJ2-5|TRBV12-3/TRBV12-4|TRBD2
CASSSRTSGRLETQYF
TGTGCCAGCAGTTCTCGGACTAGCGGGAGGTTAGAGACCCAGTACTTC
>few|TRBJ2-5|TRBV20-1|NA
CSAREKWLDETQYF
TGCAGTGCTAGAGAAAAATGGCTTGATGAGACCCAGTACTTC
>few|TRBJ2-5|TRBV7-2|TRBD2
CASSNQGHAGGSGTQYF
TGTGCCAGCAGTAACCAAGGCCATGCCGGGGGGTCGGGGACCCAGTACTTC
>NA|TRBJ1-2|TRBV20-1|NA
CSASRGGDTF
TGCAGTGCTAGTCGAGGGGGGGACACCTTC
>few|TRBJ2-5|TRBV11-2|TRBD2
CASSPRGDQETQYF
TGTGCCAGCAGCCCGCGGGGGGATCAAGAGACCCAGTACTTC
>NA|TRBJ1-3|TRBV6-1|TRBD1
CASSDFMGTDSGNTIYF
TGTGCCAGCAGTGACTTTATGGGGACAGATAGTGGAAACACCATATATTTT
>many|TRBJ2-7|TRBV10-3|TRBD1
CAISEYRGTAYEQYF
TGTGCCATCAGTGAGTACAGGGGGACAGCCTACGAGCAGTACTTC
>many|TRBJ1-2|TRBV5-1|NA
CASSHEQYGYTF
TGCGCCAGCAGCCACGAGCAATACGGCTACACCTTC
>few|TRBJ2-7|TRBV20-1|TRBD2
CSAPRAGGISYEQYF
TGCAGTGCTCCTAGGGCGGGGGGAATATCCTACGAGCAGTACTTC
>NA|TRBJ2-3|TRBV29-1|TRBD2
CSVGTSGADTQYF
TGCAGCGTTGGGACTAGCGGGGCAGATACGCAGTATTTT
>NA|TRBJ1-1|TRBV20-1|NA
CSARVSQATEAFF
TGCAGTGCTAGAGTCTCCCAAGCCACTGAAGCTTTCTTT
>few|TRBJ2-7|TRBV9|TRBD2
CASTAGLAGVEQYF
TGTGCCAGCACCGCCGGACTAGCGGGAGTCGAGCAGTACTTC
>few|TRBJ1-5|TRBV7-9|NA
CASSSVGAYQPQHF
TGTGCCAGCAGCTCCGTGGGGGCCTATCAGCCCCAGCATTTT
>NA|TRBJ2-7|TRBV7-9|NA
CASSLAGGGNAQYF
TGTGCCAGCAGCTTAGCAGGGGGTGGCAATGCGCAGTACTTC
>NA|TRBJ2-7|TRBV7-3|TRBD1
CASSFGDSKPYEQYF
TGTGCCAGCAGTTTTGGGGACAGTAAACCCTACGAGCAGTACTTC
>NA|TRBJ1-1|TRBV2|NA
CASTRQVDLFGTEAFF
TGTGCCAGCACCCGCCAGGTGGACCTTTTTGGCACTGAAGCTTTCTTT
>few|TRBJ2-2|TRBV7-8|NA
CASTQGTGELFF
TGTGCCAGCACCCAAGGCACCGGGGAGCTGTTTTTT
>NA|TRBJ1-5|TRBV10-3|NA
CAARSENQPQHF
TGTGCCGCCAGAAGTGAGAATCAGCCCCAGCATTTT
>many|TRBJ1-2|TRBV7-9|NA
CASRLHGGYTF
TGTGCCAGCAGACTGCACGGTGGCTACACCTTC